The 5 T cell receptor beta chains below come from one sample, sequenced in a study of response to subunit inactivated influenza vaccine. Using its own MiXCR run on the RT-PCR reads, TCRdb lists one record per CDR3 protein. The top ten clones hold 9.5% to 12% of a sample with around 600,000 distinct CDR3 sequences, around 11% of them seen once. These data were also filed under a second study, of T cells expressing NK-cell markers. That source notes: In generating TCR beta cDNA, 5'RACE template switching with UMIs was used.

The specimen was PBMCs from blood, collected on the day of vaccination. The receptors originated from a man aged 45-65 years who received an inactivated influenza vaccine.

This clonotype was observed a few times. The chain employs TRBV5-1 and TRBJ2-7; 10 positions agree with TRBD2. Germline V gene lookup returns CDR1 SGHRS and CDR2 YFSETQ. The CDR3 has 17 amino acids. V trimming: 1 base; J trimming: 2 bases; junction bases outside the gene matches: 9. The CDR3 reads CASSLLAGGSIPYEQYF. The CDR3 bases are TGCGCCAGCAGCTTGTTAGCGGGGGGAAGTATACCCTACGAGCAGTACTTC.

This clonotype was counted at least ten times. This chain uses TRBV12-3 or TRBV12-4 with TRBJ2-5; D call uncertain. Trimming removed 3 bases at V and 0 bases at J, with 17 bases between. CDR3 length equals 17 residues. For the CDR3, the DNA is TGTGCCAGCAGTTTCAAAGCAGCCACTGGAGACCAAGAGACCCAGTACTTC. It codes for CASSFKAATGDQETQYF.

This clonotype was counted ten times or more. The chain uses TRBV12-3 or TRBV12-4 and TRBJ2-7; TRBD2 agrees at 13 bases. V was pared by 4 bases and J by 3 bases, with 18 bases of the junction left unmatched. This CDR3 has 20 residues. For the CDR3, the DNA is TGTGCCAGCAGTTCCGTTCCTCGCTTTGGGACTAGCGGGAAAAACTACGAGCAGTACTTC. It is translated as CASSSVPRFGTSGKNYEQYF.

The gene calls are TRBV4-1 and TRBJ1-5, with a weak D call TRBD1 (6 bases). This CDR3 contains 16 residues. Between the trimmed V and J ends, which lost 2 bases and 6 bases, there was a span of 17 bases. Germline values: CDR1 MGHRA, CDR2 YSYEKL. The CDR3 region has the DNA TGCGCCAGCAGCCAATCATGGGGGCTAGGGACTCAGCCCCAGCATTTT. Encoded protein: CASSQSWGLGTQPQHF.

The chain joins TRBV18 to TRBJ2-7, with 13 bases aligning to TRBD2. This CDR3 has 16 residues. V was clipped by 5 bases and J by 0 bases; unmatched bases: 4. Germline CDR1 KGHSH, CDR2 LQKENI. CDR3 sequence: CASSGLAGAISYEQYF. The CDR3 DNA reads TGTGCCAGCTCAGGACTAGCGGGAGCGATCTCCTACGAGCAGTACTTC.